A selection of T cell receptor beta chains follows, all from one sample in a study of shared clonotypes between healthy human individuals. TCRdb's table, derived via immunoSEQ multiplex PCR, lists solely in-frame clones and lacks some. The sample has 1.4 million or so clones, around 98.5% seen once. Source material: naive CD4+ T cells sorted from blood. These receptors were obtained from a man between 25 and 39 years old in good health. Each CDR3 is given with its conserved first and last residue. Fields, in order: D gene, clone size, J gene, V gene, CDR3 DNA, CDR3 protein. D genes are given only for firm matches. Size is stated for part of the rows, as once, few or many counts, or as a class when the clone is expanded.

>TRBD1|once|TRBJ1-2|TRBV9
TGTGCCAGCAGTCCTGACAGGGATCCTGCCGGCTACACCTTC
CASSPDRDPAGYTF
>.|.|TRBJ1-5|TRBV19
TGTGCCAGTAGTCCGGGCCCACTTAGCAATCAGCCCCAGCATTTT
CASSPGPLSNQPQHF
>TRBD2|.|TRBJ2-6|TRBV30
TGTGCCTCGCGGGGGGTTGCCAACGTCCTGACTTTC
CASRGVANVLTF
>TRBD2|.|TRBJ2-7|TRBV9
TGTGCCAGCAGCGTAGTGGCGGGAGGGGCCGAGCAGTACTTC
CASSVVAGGAEQYF
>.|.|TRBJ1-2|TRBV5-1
TGCGCCAGCAGCTTCGCAGGGGATTATGGCTACACCTTC
CASSFAGDYGYTF
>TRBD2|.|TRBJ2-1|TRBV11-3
TGTGCCAGCAGCTCTTTAGCGGGAGGGCAATACAATGAGCAGTTCTTC
CASSSLAGGQYNEQFF
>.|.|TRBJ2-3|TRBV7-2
TGTGCCAGCAGCTTGGTCGGGGTCACAGATACGCAGTATTTT
CASSLVGVTDTQYF
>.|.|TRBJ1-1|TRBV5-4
TGTGCCAGCAGCACCGGACAGCTGAACACTGAAGCTTTCTTT
CASSTGQLNTEAFF
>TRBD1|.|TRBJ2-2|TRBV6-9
TGTGCCAGCAGTTATTCCGGGGACAGCGCGAACACCGGGGAGCTGTTTTTT
CASSYSGDSANTGELFF
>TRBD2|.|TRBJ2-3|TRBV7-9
TGTGCCAGCAGCTTAGGGACAGGACTAGCGGGAGTTACGCAGTATTTT
CASSLGTGLAGVTQYF
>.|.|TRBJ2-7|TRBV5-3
TGTGCCTCCCCCTGGGGTATTAACGAGCAGTACTTC
CASPWGINEQYF
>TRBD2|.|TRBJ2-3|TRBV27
TGTGCCAGCAGCGCCGGACTAGCGGGACCAGGGGATACGCAGTATTTT
CASSAGLAGPGDTQYF
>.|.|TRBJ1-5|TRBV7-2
TGTGCCAGCAGCTCTCCGGGAGACCCTAGCAATCAGCCCCAGCATTTT
CASSSPGDPSNQPQHF
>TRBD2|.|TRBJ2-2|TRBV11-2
TGTGCCACCCAGCGGGATATAGGCACCGGGGAGCTGTTTTTT
CATQRDIGTGELFF
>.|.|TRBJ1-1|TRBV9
TGTGCCAGCAGCGTAGCTCGGACAGACACTGAAGCTTTCTTT
CASSVARTDTEAFF
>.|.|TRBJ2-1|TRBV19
TGTGCCAGTATCCGCCTCCCAAATAAGGCAAACAATGAGCAGTTCTTC
CASIRLPNKANNEQFF
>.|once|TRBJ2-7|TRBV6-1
TGTGCCAGCAGGGACAGCCCTTCTACGGGGCAGTACTTC
CASRDSPSTGQYF
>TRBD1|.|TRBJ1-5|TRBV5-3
TGTGCCAGAAGCTCCTACCCGGGACAGGGGGGTTATAGCAATCAGCCCCAGCATTTT
CARSSYPGQGGYSNQPQHF
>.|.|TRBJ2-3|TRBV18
TGTGCCAGCTCGGCACAGGGAGGCACAGATACGCAGTATTTT
CASSAQGGTDTQYF
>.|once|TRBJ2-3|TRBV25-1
TGTGCCAGCAGTGGGGAGGTGGGTCCGCAGTATTTT
CASSGEVGPQYF
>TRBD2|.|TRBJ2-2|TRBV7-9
TGTGCCAGCAGGTTGACTAGCGGGAGCACCGGGGAGCTGTTTTTT
CASRLTSGSTGELFF
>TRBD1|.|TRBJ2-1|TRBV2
TGTGCCAGCAGTGAAGCTGGACAGGGGCCCTACAATGAGCAGTTCTTC
CASSEAGQGPYNEQFF
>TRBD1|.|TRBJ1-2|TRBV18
TGTGCCAGCTCACCAGGGGGACAGGGAAGGAACTATGGCTACACCTTC
CASSPGGQGRNYGYTF
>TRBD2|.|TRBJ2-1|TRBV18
TGTGCCAGCTCTGGCCTAGCGGGAAGGAATGAGCAGTTCTTC
CASSGLAGRNEQFF
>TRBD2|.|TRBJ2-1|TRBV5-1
TGCGCCAGCAGCTTGGGTCTAGCGGGAGGATACGGTGGGTACAATGAGCAGTTCTTC
CASSLGLAGGYGGYNEQFF
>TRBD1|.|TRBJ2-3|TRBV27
TGTGCCAGTCGGACAGGGGGCACAGATACGCAGTATTTT
CASRTGGTDTQYF
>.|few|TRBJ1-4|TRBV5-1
TGCGCCAGCAGCTTGGGACAGGCAACTAATGAAAAACTGTTTTTT
CASSLGQATNEKLFF
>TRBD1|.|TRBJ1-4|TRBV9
TGTGCCAGCAGCAAGACAGGGGGCGGTGAAAAACTGTTTTTT
CASSKTGGGEKLFF
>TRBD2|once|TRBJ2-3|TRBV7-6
TGTGCCAGCAGCTTATTGGCTAGCGGGGGCACAGATACGCAGTATTTT
CASSLLASGGTDTQYF
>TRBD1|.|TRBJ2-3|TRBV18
TGTGCCAGCTCACCAGGAGGACAGGGAGAAGATACGCAGTATTTT
CASSPGGQGEDTQYF
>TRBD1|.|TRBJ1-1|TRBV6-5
TGTGCCAGCAGTTACTCGGGACAGGGGGTGACTGAAGCTTTCTTT
CASSYSGQGVTEAFF
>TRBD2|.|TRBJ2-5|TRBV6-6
TGTGCCAGCAGACCGGGACTAGTAGGGGAGACCCAGTACTTC
CASRPGLVGETQYF
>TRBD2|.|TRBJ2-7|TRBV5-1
TGCGCCAGCAGCTTGGAGTTAGCGGGAATGGAGGAGCAGTACTTC
CASSLELAGMEEQYF
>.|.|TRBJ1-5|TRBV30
TGTGCCTGGAGTGGGCAGGAGGTTCAGCCCCAGCATTTT
CAWSGQEVQPQHF
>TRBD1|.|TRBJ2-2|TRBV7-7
TGTGCTAGCACCCGCGGACAGGGCTCCGGGGAGCTGTTTTTT
CASTRGQGSGELFF
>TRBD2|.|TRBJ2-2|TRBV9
TGTGCCAGCAGCGTAGCGGCGGGGGCGAACACCGGGGAGCTGTTTTTT
CASSVAAGANTGELFF
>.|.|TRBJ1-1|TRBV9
TGTGCCAGCAGCGTTATTCCAGGGCAGAACACTGAAGCTTTCTTT
CASSVIPGQNTEAFF
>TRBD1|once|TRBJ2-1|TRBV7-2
TGTGCCAGCAGCTCGGAGACAGGGGCCCGCAATGAGCAGTTCTTC
CASSSETGARNEQFF
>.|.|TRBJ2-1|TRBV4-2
TGTGCCAGCAGCCAAGGTCCGGGACTTGAGTACAATGAGCAGTTCTTC
CASSQGPGLEYNEQFF
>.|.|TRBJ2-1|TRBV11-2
TGTGCCAGCAGCTTTGGCTTAGGCTCCTACAATGAGCAGTTCTTC
CASSFGLGSYNEQFF
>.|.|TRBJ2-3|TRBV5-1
TGCGCCAGCAGCTTAGGATCGTACACAGATACGCAGTATTTT
CASSLGSYTDTQYF
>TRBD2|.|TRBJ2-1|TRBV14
TGTGCCAGCAGCCAAGACGCGGGAGGAGGGGGTTACGGTGAGCAGTTCTTC
CASSQDAGGGGYGEQFF
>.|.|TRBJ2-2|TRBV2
TGTGCCATGCGATTCACCGGGGAGCTGTTTTTT
CAMRFTGELFF